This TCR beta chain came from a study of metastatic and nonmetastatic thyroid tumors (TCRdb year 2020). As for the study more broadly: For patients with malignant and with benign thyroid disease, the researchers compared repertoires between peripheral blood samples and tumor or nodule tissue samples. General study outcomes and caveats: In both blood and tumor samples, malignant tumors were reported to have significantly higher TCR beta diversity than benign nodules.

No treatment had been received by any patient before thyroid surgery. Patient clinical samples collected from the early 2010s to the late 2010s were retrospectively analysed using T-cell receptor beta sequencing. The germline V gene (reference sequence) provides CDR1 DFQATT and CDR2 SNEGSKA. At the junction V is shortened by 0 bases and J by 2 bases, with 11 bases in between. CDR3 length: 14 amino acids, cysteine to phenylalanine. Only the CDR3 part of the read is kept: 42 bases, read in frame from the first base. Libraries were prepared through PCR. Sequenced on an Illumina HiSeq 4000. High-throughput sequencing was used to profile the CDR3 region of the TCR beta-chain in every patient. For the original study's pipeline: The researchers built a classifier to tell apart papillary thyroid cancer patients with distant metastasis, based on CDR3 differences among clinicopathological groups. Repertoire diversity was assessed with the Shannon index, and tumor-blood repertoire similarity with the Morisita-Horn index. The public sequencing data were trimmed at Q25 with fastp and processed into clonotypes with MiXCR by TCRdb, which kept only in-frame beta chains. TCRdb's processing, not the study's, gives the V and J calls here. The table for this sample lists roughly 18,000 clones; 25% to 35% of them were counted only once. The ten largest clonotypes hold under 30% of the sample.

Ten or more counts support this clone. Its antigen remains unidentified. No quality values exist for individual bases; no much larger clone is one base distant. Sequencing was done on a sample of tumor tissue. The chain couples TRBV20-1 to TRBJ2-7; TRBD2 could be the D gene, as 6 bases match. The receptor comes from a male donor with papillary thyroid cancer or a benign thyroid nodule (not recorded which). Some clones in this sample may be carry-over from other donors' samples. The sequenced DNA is TGCAGTGCTAGAGATTTTGCGGGAACCTACGAGCAGTACTTC. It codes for CSARDFAGTYEQYF.